Listed below are T cell receptor beta chains from one sample, sequenced in a study of tumor-infiltrating lymphocytes in primary liver carcinoma. Each CDR3 protein gets one entry after TCRdb re-called the multiplex PCR reads with MiXCR. The sample lists tens of thousands of distinct CDR3 sequences; approximately 79% were seen once. Specimen: liver tumor tissue from sampling region 1. The receptors here all came from a woman in her twenties or thirties with primary liver carcinoma and hepatitis B virus infection. Each CDR3 is given with its conserved first and last residue. A clone size is listed for some rows: how often the clone was seen (once, few, many), or a class if it is expanded.

J: TRBJ2-7; V: TRBV6-1; size: NA; CDR3: CASSLEGEVYEQYF
J: TRBJ2-7; V: TRBV7-9; size: NA; CDR3: CVSSSGGLSNDQYF
J: TRBJ2-1; V: TRBV12-3/TRBV12-4; size: medium-sized; CDR3: CASRVGQGSYNEQFF
J: TRBJ2-3; V: TRBV6-6; size: NA; CDR3: CASSWDSTPNRDTRYF
J: TRBJ1-5; V: TRBV6-2/TRBV6-3; size: NA; CDR3: CASGYRDNQPPHF
J: TRBJ2-1; V: TRBV11-2; size: NA; CDR3: CTSLFGGGRVGNEQFF
J: TRBJ2-7; V: TRBV6-5; size: NA; CDR3: CSSSYKDSSSYDKYF
J: TRBJ2-7; V: TRBV30; size: once; CDR3: CAWRGLAGKSYGQYF
J: TRBJ2-3; V: TRBV11-2; size: NA; CDR3: CAGSAGLAGIVDTQNF
J: TRBJ2-5; V: TRBV11-1; size: NA; CDR3: CTSGLAGREEAQYF
J: TRBJ2-1; V: TRBV28; size: NA; CDR3: CVSREVISYNEQFF
J: TRBJ2-1; V: TRBV24-1; size: NA; CDR3: CATGNLAAIYNEQFF
J: TRBJ2-2; V: TRBV5-6; size: NA; CDR3: CASSLAPRITVELFF
J: TRBJ2-2; V: TRBV6-5; size: NA; CDR3: CAIQGRLAGVVRGELSF
J: TRBJ2-5; V: TRBV11-1; size: NA; CDR3: CASSFAGREGTQYF
J: TRBJ1-5; V: TRBV6-2/TRBV6-3; size: few; CDR3: CASSYRGNRPQDF
J: TRBJ2-7; V: TRBV4-3; size: NA; CDR3: CASSQTVTGVYISNEQYF
J: TRBJ2-7; V: TRBV7-9; size: few; CDR3: CTSSRTGDEQYF
J: TRBJ2-1; V: TRBV4-3; size: NA; CDR3: CASSQNVVGAIDEQFF
J: TRBJ2-7; V: TRBV13; size: NA; CDR3: CASRRGGSYEQYF
J: TRBJ2-1; V: TRBV6-2/TRBV6-3; size: NA; CDR3: CASSYSAGGSFIFNKQFF
J: TRBJ2-5; V: TRBV11-2; size: NA; CDR3: CVSSSRQIETQYF
J: TRBJ1-5; V: TRBV7-8; size: NA; CDR3: CAGSLTGQVGQPQHF
J: TRBJ2-5; V: TRBV28; size: many; CDR3: CASTTGLSLGETQYF
J: TRBJ1-4; V: TRBV11-2; size: NA; CDR3: CASSLGGKLFF
J: TRBJ2-5; V: TRBV6-5; size: NA; CDR3: CDSSTDKGLTHYF
J: TRBJ1-2; V: TRBV11-2; size: NA; CDR3: CARTQGGDGGYTF
J: TRBJ2-3; V: TRBV11-3; size: NA; CDR3: CARSFGTPKAPRYF
J: TRBJ2-2; V: TRBV5-1; size: NA; CDR3: CASSLTGTSGSTRDLFF
J: TRBJ2-1; V: TRBV7-9; size: NA; CDR3: CDSSPGGSSYYEQFF
J: TRBJ1-2; V: TRBV11-2; size: once; CDR3: CANSLPAQDYGYTF
J: TRBJ2-1; V: TRBV10-2; size: medium-sized; CDR3: CATQTIRLERGNEQFF
J: TRBJ2-2; V: TRBV5-6; size: NA; CDR3: CACSLAPRFTGSCFF
J: TRBJ2-3; V: TRBV11-2; size: NA; CDR3: CTSSLEASGVDTQYF
J: TRBJ2-3; V: TRBV12-3/TRBV12-4; size: NA; CDR3: CAGSFPPPSTDAQYF
J: TRBJ2-1; V: TRBV5-1; size: NA; CDR3: CASTPSSDYSCNEQFF
J: TRBJ1-2; V: TRBV29-1; size: NA; CDR3: CSVVHRGGDYTF
J: TRBJ1-1; V: TRBV11-2; size: NA; CDR3: CASSARCRGRKRRSKTEAFF
J: TRBJ1-1; V: TRBV29-1; size: NA; CDR3: CSVETGGTEASF
J: TRBJ2-7; V: TRBV11-1; size: NA; CDR3: CASSLGYLRDHCF
J: TRBJ1-5; V: TRBV5-6; size: NA; CDR3: CARSTGGSNQPHHF